The present T cell receptor (beta chain) was sequenced within a study of CD8 T cells in ankylosing spondylitis. Findings and limits, study-wide: For ankylosing spondylitis blood, a TCR beta motif of eight or nine highly homologous variants appeared characteristic. Peripheral blood held disease-linked clones only at relatively low frequency, and these were CD8+. In ankylosing spondylitis patients, matched synovial fluid reportedly showed significant enrichment of disease-linked clones.

About this clonotype: Antigen specificity is unknown.

Making the TCR beta libraries involved quantitative 5'-RACE with molecular barcodes. MiXCR, applied by TCRdb to the 5' RACE reads, yields one record per CDR3 protein. The sample shows approximately 140,000 distinct CDR3 sequences, roughly 15% of them seen only once. V lost 5 bases and J 1 base, leaving 7 bases between the germline ends. CDR3 length: 13 residues. Per germline, CDR1 LGHDT and CDR2 YNNKEL (reference sequence). The rearrangement uses TRBV3-1 and TRBJ2-3; D is uncertain. Input material: blood, either unsorted or a sorted T cell fraction (not recorded which). The TCR was taken from a male donor with ankylosing spondylitis. The CDR3 bases are TGTGCCAGCAGCGCGACGGGCACAGATACGCAGTATTTT. This codes for CASSATGTDTQYF.